One and the same sample provided the 3 T cell receptor beta chains below, sequenced in a study of T cells after yellow fever vaccination. TCRdb itself ran the 5' RACE reads through MiXCR, one entry per CDR3 protein. The sample lists roughly 180,000 distinct CDR3 sequences, approximately 6.2% occurring once. Sequencing was performed on CD4+ T cells sorted from PBMCs, taken on the day of the first yellow fever vaccination. These receptors all come from a young man who received the YFV17D yellow fever vaccine.

Ten or more counts support this clonotype. V and J are TRBV5-1 and TRBJ2-5; the D gene is possibly TRBD1 (6 bases). Germline CDR1 SGHRS, CDR2 YFSETQ. This CDR3 region has 15 residues. V was shortened by 1 base and J by 0 bases, with 10 bases between the two germline ends. The CDR3 DNA reads TGCGCCAGCAGCTTGATGGGGGCGTACCAAGAGACCCAGTACTTC. It specifies CASSLMGAYQETQYF.

This clonotype was counted only a few times. The chain joins TRBV5-1 to TRBJ2-7; maybe TRBD1 (6 bases). The ends were cut back, 0 bases at V and 5 bases at J, with 18 bases in the middle. Germline V gene sequence: CDR1 SGHRS, CDR2 YFSETQ. CDR3 length: 16 residues. The CDR3 is CASSLEPGDNVHEQYF. The CDR3, as DNA: TGCGCCAGCAGCTTGGAACCCGGGGACAACGTCCACGAGCAGTACTTC.

The chain links TRBV7-2 to TRBJ1-1; tentatively, D is TRBD1 (5 bases). Trimming pared 5 bases from V and 2 bases from J, leaving 12 bases between. This CDR3 is 14 amino acids long. The germline CDR1 and CDR2 sequences are SGHTA and FQGNSA. The CDR3: CASSHPGGNTEAFF. Written as DNA, the CDR3 is TGTGCCAGCAGCCACCCGGGGGGAAACACTGAAGCTTTCTTT.